The present T cell receptor beta chain was sequenced within a study of T cells after yellow fever vaccination. Looking at the study overall: With SMART-Seq v4 Ultra Low Input, the fractions containing low cell numbers were prepared.

This clonotype showed up just a few times. Its antigen remains unknown. TCR cDNA, made by 5'RACE template switching, carried an added universal primer site and UMIs. TCRdb reprocessed the 5' RACE reads via MiXCR and lists one record per CDR3 protein. The table records 150,000 to 200,000 distinct CDR3 sequences, 9.3% of them present only once. Overall study results and limits: Booster sampling recovered most clones from primary vaccination (under 98% CD4, 88% CD8).

Germline loops: CDR1 SNHLY, CDR2 FYNNEI. CDR3 size: 13 residues. Trimming took off 8 bases at V and 6 bases at J, with 16 bases between the two ends. The starting material was CD8+ T cells sorted from PBMCs, obtained 45 days after the yellow fever booster vaccination. The sequence derives from a man aged 18-30 years who received the YFV17D yellow fever vaccine. The rearrangement links TRBV2 to TRBJ1-2, with a possible D match to TRBD1 (5 bases). The CDR3 DNA sequence: TGTGCCAGCCTACCTTCATGGGGCCATGGCTACACCTTC. This encodes CASLPSWGHGYTF.